The 23 T cell receptor beta chains reported below all come from one sample, sequenced in a study of cytomegalovirus exposure and HLA in healthy donors. The PCR contained 60 Vbeta and 13 Jbeta primers. Repertoires were generated with immunoSEQ multiplex PCR, while TCRdb's copy carries only in-frame clones and drops some. The repertoire holds about 180,000 clones, 77% seen once, with 3.5% to 4.5% in the top ten. Sequencing was performed on PBMCs. These TCRs come from a woman aged 55-70 years in good health and CMV-seropositive.

V and J are TRBV28 and TRBJ1-1, with 7 bases identical to TRBD1. V dropped 6 bases and J dropped 0; count of bases not matched to a gene: 7. The CDR3 extends over 15 amino acids. From germline, CDR1 is MDHEN and CDR2 SYDVKM. CDR3 region: CASSLDRAMNTEAFF. The DNA of the CDR3 is TGTGCCAGCAGCCTAGACAGGGCGATGAACACTGAAGCTTTCTTT.

The chain uses TRBV19 and TRBJ2-1; D unresolved. The CDR3 totals 14 residues. Looked up from germline, CDR1 is LNHDA and CDR2 is SQIVND (reference sequence). Deletions cut 5 bases from V and 10 bases from J, with 18 bases between. Written as DNA, the CDR3 is TGTGCCAGTAGTCTTCTCCCCGGGTTCAACGAGCAGTTCTTC. This sequence encodes CASSLLPGFNEQFF.

V and J are TRBV10-3 and TRBJ2-5, with 7 bases that match TRBD2. The last part of the DNA fits TRBJ2-7 better; the J call may be wrong. Germline CDR1 ENHRY, CDR2 SYGVKD. There are 14 residues in the CDR3. CDR3 coding DNA: TGTGCCATCAGTGAGGAAGGCGGGAGTTTCGAGCAGTACTTC. Encoded protein: CAISEEGGSFEQYF.

The chain uses TRBV5-4 and TRBJ2-3; possibly TRBD2 for D (5 bases). Trimming shortened V by 2 bases and J by 2 bases, and 15 bases separated the two germline ends. The CDR3 contains 16 residues. Germline CDR1 SGHNT, CDR2 YYREEE (reference sequence). The CDR3 nucleotides read TGTGCCAGCAGCTTACTACTTAGCGAGGACACAGATACGCAGTATTTT. Protein sequence: CASSLLLSEDTDTQYF.

V usage is TRBV28 and J usage is TRBJ1-2; the D is unclear. The CDR3 covers 13 residues. Per germline, CDR1 MDHEN and CDR2 SYDVKM. Trimming took off 5 bases at V and 4 bases at J, with 11 bases between the two ends. This CDR3 reads CASSDQELYGYTF. The CDR3 DNA reads as TGTGCCAGCAGTGACCAGGAACTCTATGGCTACACCTTC.

This clone was found a few times. The genes are TRBV2 and TRBJ1-2; 10 bases map to TRBD1. V lost 7 bases and J lost 4; bases outside the gene matches: 6. Germline CDR1 and CDR2: SNHLY and FYNNEI. The CDR3 extends over 14 amino acids. The CDR3 loop reads CASKPGQGFYGYTF. CDR3 coding DNA: TGTGCCAGCAAGCCGGGACAGGGGTTCTATGGCTACACCTTC.

This sequence joins TRBV28 and TRBJ2-3; D perhaps matches TRBD1 (5 bases). Germline V gives CDR1 MDHEN, CDR2 SYDVKM. The CDR3 contains 14 residues. Between the trimmed V and J ends, which lost 6 bases and 3 bases, there was a span of 13 bases. CDR3: CASRPRRATDTQYF. In DNA form, the CDR3 reads TGTGCCAGCAGACCACGCAGGGCTACAGATACGCAGTATTTT. Looking up the rest from reference TRBV28 and TRBJ2-3 gives the full variable domain: DVKVTQSSRYLVKRTGEKVFLECVQDMDHENMFWYRQDPGLGLRLIYFSYDVKMKEKGDIPEGYSVSREKKERFSLILESASTNQTSMYLCASRPRRATDTQYFGPGTRLTVL.

The CDR3 DNA reads TGTGCCAGCAGCCTCCGGACAGGGGAAGGAAATCAGCCCCAGCATTTT. As protein: CASSLRTGEGNQPQHF. The chain recombines TRBV28 with TRBJ1-5, with 9 bases lining up with TRBD1. V lost 6 bases to trimming and J lost 4 bases; unmatched junction nucleotides: 10. This CDR3 region has 16 residues. Per the germline V gene, CDR1 is MDHEN and CDR2 is SYDVKM.

V usage is TRBV28 and J usage is TRBJ1-6; TRBD1 is a possible D gene (6 bases). CDR3 length: 15 amino acids. The germline V gene has CDR1 MDHEN and CDR2 SYDVKM. V was pared by 3 bases and J by 4 bases, with 10 bases between. Here the CDR3 DNA reads TGTGCCAGCAGTTTGCGACAGGTTTATAATTCACCCCTCCACTTT. This codes for CASSLRQVYNSPLHF.

The chain combines TRBV19 with TRBJ1-6; TRBD1 agrees at 7 bases. CDR1 is LNHDA and CDR2 is SQIVND in the germline V gene (reference sequence). After removal of 9 bases from V and 12 bases from J, the junction contained 17 bases not matched to a gene. The CDR3 has 15 amino acids. CDR3 nucleotides: TGTGCCAGCACACACAGGTATTTTGGACAGGAACCCCTCCACTTT. Translating gives CASTHRYFGQEPLHF.

The CDR3 here is CASRGQAPNEAFF. The CDR3 DNA is TGTGCCAGCAGAGGACAGGCGCCGAATGAAGCTTTCTTT. The chain couples TRBV6-5 to TRBJ1-1, with 7 bases matching TRBD1. The CDR3 spans 13 residues. Germline assignment: CDR1 MNHEY and CDR2 SVGAGI. J lost 7 bases, V lost 6 bases, and 8 bases had no gene match.

The chain couples TRBV14 to TRBJ1-4; D is possibly TRBD1 (5 bases). The CDR3 has 15 amino acids. Trimming took off 1 base at V and 5 bases at J, with 11 bases between the two ends. The germline CDR1 and CDR2 sequences are SGHDN and FVKESK. Here the CDR3 DNA reads TGTGCCAGCAGCCAAGTTGGGGGACTCAATGAAAAACTGTTTTTT. This codes for CASSQVGGLNEKLFF.

J is TRBJ2-6 and V is TRBV9; D may be TRBD2 (5 bases). Trimming removed 0 bases at V and 1 base at J, with 14 bases between. Germline lookup yields CDR1 SGDLS and CDR2 YYNGEE. The CDR3 runs to 18 residues. The CDR3 is CASSVDPGSLSGANVLTF. CDR3 DNA sequence: TGTGCCAGCAGCGTAGATCCGGGGTCCCTTTCTGGGGCCAACGTCCTGACTTTC.

The V gene is TRBV29-1, the J gene TRBJ2-7; D possibly corresponds to TRBD1 (6 bases). In germline, CDR1 is SQVTM, CDR2 ANQGSEA. CDR3 length equals 12 residues. The V end lost 5 bases, the J end lost 1 base, and 9 bases lay between the germline ends. CDR3 coding DNA: TGCAGCGTTAGCACAGGGTCCTACGAGCAGTACTTC. As protein: CSVSTGSYEQYF.

This chain uses TRBV2 with TRBJ2-5; maybe TRBD1 (5 bases). Germline V gene sequence: CDR1 SNHLY, CDR2 FYNNEI. This CDR3 is 14 amino acids long. V shed 8 bases and J shed 0 bases, with 13 bases lying between them. CDR3 in amino acids: CASFRPGNQETQYF. The CDR3 DNA reads TGTGCCAGCTTTAGGCCAGGGAACCAAGAGACCCAGTACTTC.

The chain joins TRBV19 to TRBJ1-1, with 9 bases matching TRBD1. The length of the CDR3 is 16 residues. Germline CDR1 is LNHDA and CDR2 is SQIVND (reference sequence). V lost 6 bases and J lost 1; bases outside the gene matches: 9. The CDR3 DNA reads TGTGCCAGTAGCCCACGGGACAGGGATCAGAACACTGAAGCTTTCTTT. This gives the protein CASSPRDRDQNTEAFF.

The chain has TRBV29-1 and TRBJ1-1; D might be TRBD1 (5 bases). V gave up 8 bases and J gave up 8 bases, with 15 bases separating them. The CDR3 loop spans 11 amino acids. Germline lookup yields CDR1 SQVTM and CDR2 ANQGSEA. The CDR3 nucleotides read TGCAGCATCCCTCGGGGGGACGAAGCTTTCTTT. Its translation is CSIPRGDEAFF.

The V and J genes are TRBV19 and TRBJ1-2; unclear D gene. The CDR3 runs 13 residues. CDR1 and CDR2 (germline): LNHDA, SQIVND (reference sequence). Trimming took off 7 bases at V and 3 bases at J, with 12 bases between the two ends. The CDR3 coding sequence is TGTGCCAGTAAGAGCCACCCGGACTATGGCTACACCTTC. It encodes CASKSHPDYGYTF.

This clone has a handful of counts. This chain uses TRBV7-2 with TRBJ2-4, with 8 nucleotides matching TRBD2. The CDR3 totals 16 residues. CDR1 SGHTA and CDR2 FQGNSA come from the germline V gene. J lost 6 bases, V lost 2 bases, and 9 bases had no gene match. The CDR3 reads CASSLQGSGGGNIQYF. The CDR3 bases are TGTGCCAGCAGCTTACAGGGTTCCGGGGGGGGAAACATTCAGTACTTC.

The chain is built from TRBV4-2 and TRBJ2-2; the match to TRBD2 covers 10 bases. This CDR3 spans 15 amino acids. CDR1 and CDR2 from the germline V gene are LGHNA and YNFKEQ. Trimming took 3 bases from V and 7 from J; bases not matched to a gene: 5. The CDR3 here is CASSQLAGENGELFF. CDR3 bases: TGTGCCAGCAGCCAGCTAGCGGGAGAAAACGGGGAGCTGTTTTTT.

V usage is TRBV7-8 and J usage is TRBJ1-5; D not certain. The CDR3 length is 17 residues. CDR1 SGHVS and CDR2 FQNEAQ come from the germline V gene. Trimming took 1 base from V and 5 from J, leaving 18 bases between them. CDR3 in amino acids: CASSLEDSVQSDQPQHF. In nucleotides, the CDR3 is TGTGCCAGCAGCTTAGAAGACTCCGTGCAGAGCGATCAGCCCCAGCATTTT.

The J gene is TRBJ2-7, the V gene TRBV14; D perhaps matches TRBD1 (5 bases). The V end lost 1 base, the J end lost 1 base, and 8 bases lay between the germline ends. CDR3 length: 14 residues. In germline, CDR1 is SGHDN, CDR2 FVKESK. Written as DNA, the CDR3 is TGTGCCAGCAGCCAAGGGGGCGCATCCTACGAGCAGTACTTC. It encodes CASSQGGASYEQYF.

The genes are TRBV5-1 and TRBJ1-5; D is perhaps TRBD1 (6 bases). The CDR3 contains 14 residues. Trimming cost V 4 bases and J 3 bases, with 11 bases left between them. Germline values: CDR1 SGHRS, CDR2 YFSETQ. In DNA form, the CDR3 reads TGCGCCAGCAGCGAGGGACAAGTCAATCAGCCCCAGCATTTT. Amino acids: CASSEGQVNQPQHF.